This T cell receptor beta chain originates from a study of breast tumors, draining lymph nodes, adjacent tissues. Study-level points and caveats: Compared with basal-like, luminal-like tumors shared significantly more repertoire with nontumor tissue. The lymph node origin of tumor T cells was framed as consistent with a hypothesis, not demonstrated.

TCRdb ran MiXCR on the multiplex PCR reads and lists one entry per CDR3 protein. The data hold 90,000 to 120,000 distinct CDR3 sequences, with 21% observed a single time. V lost 6 bases and J 2 bases, leaving 14 bases between the germline ends. CDR1 and CDR2 (germline): MNHEY, SMNVEV (reference sequence). This CDR3 has 14 amino acids. As for this clonotype: Its antigen is currently unknown. This may come from a read error, since a much larger clone is one base off.

Axillary draining lymph nodes of breast cancer patients supplied the node samples. J is TRBJ2-7 and V is TRBV27; D uncertain. This TCR was recovered from a female donor with breast cancer. Some clones in this sample may be carry-over from other donors' samples. Sequencing was done on a sample of axillary lymph node tissue. The CDR3 is CASRPRHRTYEQYF. CDR3 coding DNA: TGTGCCAGCAGGCCGAGACATCGGACCTACGAGCAGTACTTC.